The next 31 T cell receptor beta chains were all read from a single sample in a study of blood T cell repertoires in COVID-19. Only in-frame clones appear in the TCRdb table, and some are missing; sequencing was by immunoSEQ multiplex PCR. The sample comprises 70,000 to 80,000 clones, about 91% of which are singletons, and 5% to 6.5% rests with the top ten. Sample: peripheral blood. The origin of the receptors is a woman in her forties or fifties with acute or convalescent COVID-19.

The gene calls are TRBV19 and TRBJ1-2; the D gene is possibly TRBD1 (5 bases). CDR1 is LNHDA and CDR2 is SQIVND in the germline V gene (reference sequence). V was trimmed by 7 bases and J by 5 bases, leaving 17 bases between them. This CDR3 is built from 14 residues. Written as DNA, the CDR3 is TGTGCCAGTATGGAGACAGTTTTTTATTATGGCTACACCTTC. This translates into CASMETVFYYGYTF.

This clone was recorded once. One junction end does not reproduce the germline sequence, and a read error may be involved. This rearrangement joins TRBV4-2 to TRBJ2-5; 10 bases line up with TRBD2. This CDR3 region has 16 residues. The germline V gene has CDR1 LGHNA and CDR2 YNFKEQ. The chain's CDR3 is CASSPGLAANQETQYF. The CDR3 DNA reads TGTGCCAGCAGCCCCGGACTAGCGGCGAACCAGGAGACCCAGTACTTC.

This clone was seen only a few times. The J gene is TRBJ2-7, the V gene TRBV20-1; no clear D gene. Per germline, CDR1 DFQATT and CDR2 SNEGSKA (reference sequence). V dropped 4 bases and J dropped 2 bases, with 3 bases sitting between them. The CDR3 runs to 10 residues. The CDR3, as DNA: TGCAGTGCTACCACCTACGAGCAGTACTTC. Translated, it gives CSATTYEQYF.

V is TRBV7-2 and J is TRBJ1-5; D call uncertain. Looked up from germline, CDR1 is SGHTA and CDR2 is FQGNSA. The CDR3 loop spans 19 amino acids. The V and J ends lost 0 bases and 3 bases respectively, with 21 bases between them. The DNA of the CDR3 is TGTGCCAGCAGCTTAGCGGTCGGGGTTACCATGGTCTACAATCAGCCCCAGCATTTT. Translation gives CASSLAVGVTMVYNQPQHF.

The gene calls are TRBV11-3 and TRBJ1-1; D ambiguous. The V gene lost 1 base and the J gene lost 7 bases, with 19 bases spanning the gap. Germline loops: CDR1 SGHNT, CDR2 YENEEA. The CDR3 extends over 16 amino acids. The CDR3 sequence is CASSLGCWAHSFEAFF. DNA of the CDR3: TGTGCCAGCAGCTTAGGGTGTTGGGCACATTCGTTTGAAGCTTTCTTT.

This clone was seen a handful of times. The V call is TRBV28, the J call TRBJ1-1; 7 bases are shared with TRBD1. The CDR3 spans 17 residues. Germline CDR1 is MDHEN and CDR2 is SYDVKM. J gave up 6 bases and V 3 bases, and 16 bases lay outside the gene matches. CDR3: CASSLLTGTARRAEAFF. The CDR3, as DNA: TGTGCCAGCAGTTTGTTAACCGGGACAGCTAGAAGGGCTGAAGCTTTCTTT.

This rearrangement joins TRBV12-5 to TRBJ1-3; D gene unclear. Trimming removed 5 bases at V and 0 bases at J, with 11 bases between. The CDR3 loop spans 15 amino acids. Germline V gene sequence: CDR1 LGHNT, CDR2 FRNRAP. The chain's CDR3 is CASGPDQRSGNTIYF. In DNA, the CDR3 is TGTGCTAGTGGTCCCGATCAGCGCTCTGGAAACACCATATATTTT.

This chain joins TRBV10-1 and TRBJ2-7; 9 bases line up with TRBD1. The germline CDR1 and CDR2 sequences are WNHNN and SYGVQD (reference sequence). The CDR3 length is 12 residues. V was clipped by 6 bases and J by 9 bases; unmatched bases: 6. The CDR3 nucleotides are TGCGCCAGCAGGGACGGACAGGGGCGGCAGTACTTC. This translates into CASRDGQGRQYF.

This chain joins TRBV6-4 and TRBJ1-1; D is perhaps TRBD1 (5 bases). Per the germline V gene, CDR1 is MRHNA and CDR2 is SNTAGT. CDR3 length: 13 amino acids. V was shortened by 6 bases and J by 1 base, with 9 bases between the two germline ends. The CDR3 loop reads CASRVQENTEAFF. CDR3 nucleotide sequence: TGTGCCAGCAGAGTACAGGAGAACACTGAAGCTTTCTTT.

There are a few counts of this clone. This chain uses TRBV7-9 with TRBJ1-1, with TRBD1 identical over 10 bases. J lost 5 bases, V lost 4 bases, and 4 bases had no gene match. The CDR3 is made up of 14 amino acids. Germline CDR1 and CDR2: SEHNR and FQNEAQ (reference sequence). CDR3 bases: TGTGCCAGCAGCTCGACAGGGGGCGCGACTGAAGCTTTCTTT. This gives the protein CASSSTGGATEAFF.

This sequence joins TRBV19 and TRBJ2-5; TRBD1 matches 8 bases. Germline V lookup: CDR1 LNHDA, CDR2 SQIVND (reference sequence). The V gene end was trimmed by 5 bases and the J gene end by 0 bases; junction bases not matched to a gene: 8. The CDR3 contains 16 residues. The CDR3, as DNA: TGTGCCAGTAGTGGGATCGACAGGGGATACCAAGAGACCCAGTACTTC. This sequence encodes CASSGIDRGYQETQYF.

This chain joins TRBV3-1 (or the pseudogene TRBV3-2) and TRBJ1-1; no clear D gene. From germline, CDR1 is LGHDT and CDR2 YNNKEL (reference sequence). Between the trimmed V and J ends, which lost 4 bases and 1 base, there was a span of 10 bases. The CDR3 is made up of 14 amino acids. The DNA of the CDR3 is TGTGCCAGCAGCCCCCTCCTAGGGAACACTGAAGCTTTCTTT. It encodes CASSPLLGNTEAFF.

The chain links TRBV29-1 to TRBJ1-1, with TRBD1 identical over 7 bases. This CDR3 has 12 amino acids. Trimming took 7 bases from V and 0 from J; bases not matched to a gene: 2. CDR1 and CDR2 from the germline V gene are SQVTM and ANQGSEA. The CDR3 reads CSAGTVNTEAFF. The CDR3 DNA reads TGCAGCGCCGGGACAGTGAACACTGAAGCTTTCTTT.

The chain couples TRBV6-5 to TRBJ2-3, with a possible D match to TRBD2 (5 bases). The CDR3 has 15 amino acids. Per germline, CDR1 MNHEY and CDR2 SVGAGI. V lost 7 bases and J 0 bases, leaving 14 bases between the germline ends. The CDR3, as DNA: TGTGCCAGCACGCGGGTCGCGGCTAGCACAGATACGCAGTATTTT. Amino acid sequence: CASTRVAASTDTQYF.

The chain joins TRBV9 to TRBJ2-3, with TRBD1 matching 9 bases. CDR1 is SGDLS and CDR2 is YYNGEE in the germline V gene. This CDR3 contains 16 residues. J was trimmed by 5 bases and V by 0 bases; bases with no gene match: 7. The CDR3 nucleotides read TGTGCCAGCAGCGTAGCTAATGGACAGGGGTTAGATACGCAGTATTTT. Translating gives CASSVANGQGLDTQYF.

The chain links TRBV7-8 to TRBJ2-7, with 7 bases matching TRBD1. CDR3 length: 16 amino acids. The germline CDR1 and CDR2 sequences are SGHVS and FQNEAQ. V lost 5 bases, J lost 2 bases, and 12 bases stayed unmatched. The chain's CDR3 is CASSAPRPGQTYEQYF. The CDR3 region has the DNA TGTGCCAGCAGCGCACCCCGACCGGGACAGACCTACGAGCAGTACTTC.

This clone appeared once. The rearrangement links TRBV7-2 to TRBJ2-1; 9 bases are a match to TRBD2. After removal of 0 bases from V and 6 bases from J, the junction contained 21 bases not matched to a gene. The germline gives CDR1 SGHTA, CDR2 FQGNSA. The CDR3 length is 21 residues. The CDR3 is CASSLARTHGGAGGPINEQFF. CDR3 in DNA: TGTGCCAGCAGCTTAGCTCGGACCCACGGGGGAGCGGGAGGCCCTATCAATGAGCAGTTCTTC.

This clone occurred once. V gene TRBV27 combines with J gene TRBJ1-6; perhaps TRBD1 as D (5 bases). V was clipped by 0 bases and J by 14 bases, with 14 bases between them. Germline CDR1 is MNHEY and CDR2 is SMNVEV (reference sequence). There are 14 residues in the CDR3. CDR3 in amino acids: CASSLSQGGGTLHF. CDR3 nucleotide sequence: TGTGCCAGCAGTTTATCCCAGGGAGGCGGTACCCTCCACTTT.

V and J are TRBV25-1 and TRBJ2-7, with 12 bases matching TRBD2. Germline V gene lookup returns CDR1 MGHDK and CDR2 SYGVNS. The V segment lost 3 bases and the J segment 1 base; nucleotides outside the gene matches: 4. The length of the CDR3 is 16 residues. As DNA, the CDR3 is TGTGCCAGCAGTGACCTGACTAGCGGGAGTTCCTACGAGCAGTACTTC. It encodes CASSDLTSGSSYEQYF.

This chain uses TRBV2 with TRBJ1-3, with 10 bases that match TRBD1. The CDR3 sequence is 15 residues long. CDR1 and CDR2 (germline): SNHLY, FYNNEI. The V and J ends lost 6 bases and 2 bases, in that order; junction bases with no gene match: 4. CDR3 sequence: CASSKGQGAGNTIYF. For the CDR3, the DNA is TGTGCCAGCAGCAAAGGACAGGGGGCTGGAAACACCATATATTTT.

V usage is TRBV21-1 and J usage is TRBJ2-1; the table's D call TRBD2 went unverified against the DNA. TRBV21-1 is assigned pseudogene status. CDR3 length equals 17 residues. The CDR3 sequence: CASSKGGTSGEGDEQFF. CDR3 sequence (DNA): TGTGCCAGCAGCAAAGGAGGTACTAGCGGAGAAGGTGATGAGCAGTTCTTC.

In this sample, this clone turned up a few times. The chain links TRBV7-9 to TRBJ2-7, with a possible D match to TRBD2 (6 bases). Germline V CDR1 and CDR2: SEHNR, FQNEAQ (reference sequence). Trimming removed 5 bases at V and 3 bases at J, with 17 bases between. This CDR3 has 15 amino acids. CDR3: CASSQSGRRDYEQYF. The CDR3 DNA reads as TGTGCCAGCAGCCAATCGGGACGGAGGGACTACGAGCAGTACTTC.

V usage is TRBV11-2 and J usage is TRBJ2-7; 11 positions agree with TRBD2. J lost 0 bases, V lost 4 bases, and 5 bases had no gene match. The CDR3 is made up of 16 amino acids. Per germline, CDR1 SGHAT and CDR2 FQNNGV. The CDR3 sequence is CASSSPSGRSSYEQYF. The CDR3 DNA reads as TGTGCCAGCAGCTCACCTAGCGGGAGGAGCTCCTACGAGCAGTACTTC.

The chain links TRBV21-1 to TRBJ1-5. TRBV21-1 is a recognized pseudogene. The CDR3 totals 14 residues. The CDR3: CASSPRGSNQPQHF. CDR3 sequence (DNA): TGTGCCAGCAGCCCCCGGGGGAGCAATCAGCCCCAGCATTTT.

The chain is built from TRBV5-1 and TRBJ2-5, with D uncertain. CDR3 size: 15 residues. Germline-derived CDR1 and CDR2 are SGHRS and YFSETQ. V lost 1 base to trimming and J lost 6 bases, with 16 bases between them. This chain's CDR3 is CASSLRQEHEKTQYF. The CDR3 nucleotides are TGCGCCAGCAGCTTGCGGCAGGAACATGAAAAGACCCAGTACTTC.

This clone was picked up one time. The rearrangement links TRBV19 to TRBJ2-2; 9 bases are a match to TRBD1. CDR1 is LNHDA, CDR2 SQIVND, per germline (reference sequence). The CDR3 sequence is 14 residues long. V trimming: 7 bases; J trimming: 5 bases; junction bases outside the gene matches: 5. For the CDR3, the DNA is TGTGCCAGTATGGACAGGGGAAGGACCGGGGAGCTGTTTTTT. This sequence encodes CASMDRGRTGELFF.

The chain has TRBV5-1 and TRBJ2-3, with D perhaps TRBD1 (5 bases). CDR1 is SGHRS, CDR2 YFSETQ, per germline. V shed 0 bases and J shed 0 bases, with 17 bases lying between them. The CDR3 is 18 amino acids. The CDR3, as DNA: TGCGCCAGCAGCTTGGCCGGCACAGGCTGGGGAAGCACAGATACGCAGTATTTT. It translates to CASSLAGTGWGSTDTQYF.

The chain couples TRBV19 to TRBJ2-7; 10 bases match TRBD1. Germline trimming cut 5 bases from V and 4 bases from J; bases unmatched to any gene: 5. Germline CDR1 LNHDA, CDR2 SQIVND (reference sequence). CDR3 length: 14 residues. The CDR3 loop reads CASSSGTGVYEQYF. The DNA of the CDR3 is TGTGCCAGTAGTTCCGGGACAGGGGTTTACGAGCAGTACTTC.

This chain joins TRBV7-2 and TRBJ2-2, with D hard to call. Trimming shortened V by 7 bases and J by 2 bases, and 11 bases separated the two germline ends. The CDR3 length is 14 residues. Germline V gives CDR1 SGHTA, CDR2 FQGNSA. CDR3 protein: CASTHQLNTGELFF. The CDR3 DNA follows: TGTGCCAGCACCCACCAGTTAAACACCGGGGAGCTGTTTTTT.

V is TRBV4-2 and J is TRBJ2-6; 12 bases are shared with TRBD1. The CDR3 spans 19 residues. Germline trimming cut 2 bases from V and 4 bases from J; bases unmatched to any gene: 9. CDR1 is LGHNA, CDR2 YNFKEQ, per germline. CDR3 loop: CASSQTPGQGAPGANVLTF. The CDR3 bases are TGTGCCAGCAGCCAAACACCGGGACAGGGGGCGCCCGGGGCCAACGTCCTGACTTTC.

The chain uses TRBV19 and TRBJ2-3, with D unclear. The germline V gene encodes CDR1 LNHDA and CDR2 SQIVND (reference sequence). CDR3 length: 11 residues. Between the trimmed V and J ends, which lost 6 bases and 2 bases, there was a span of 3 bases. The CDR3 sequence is CASRHTDTQYF. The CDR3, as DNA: TGTGCCAGTAGACACACAGATACGCAGTATTTT. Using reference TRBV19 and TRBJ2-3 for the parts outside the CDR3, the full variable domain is DGGITQSPKYLFRKEGQNVTLSCEQNLNHDAMYWYRQDPGQGLRLIYYSQIVNDFQKGDIAEGYSVSREKKESFPLTVTSAQKNPTAFYLCASRHTDTQYFGPGTRLTVL.